These 23 T cell receptor beta chains came from one sample sequenced in a study of T-cell reconstitution after alpha-beta-depleted transplantation in children. A TCRbeta library incorporating unique molecular identifiers was prepared. TCRdb fed the PCR reads into MiXCR, producing one record per CDR3 protein. Of about 610,000 distinct CDR3 sequences listed, roughly a quarter are singletons. Sequenced here: PBMCs, sampled before TCRalphabeta/CD19-depleted stem cell transplant. These receptors came from a boy under two years old with Wiskott-Aldrich syndrome, due to receive a stem cell transplant.

This clonotype was seen a handful of times. This chain joins TRBV7-2 and TRBJ1-2, with D perhaps matching TRBD1 (5 bases). Trimming shortened V by 2 bases and J by 5 bases, and 15 bases separated the two germline ends. Germline V gene lookup returns CDR1 SGHTA and CDR2 FQGNSA. The CDR3 is 15 residues long. CDR3: CASSLSSTGWYGYTF. CDR3 DNA: TGTGCCAGCAGCTTAAGTAGTACAGGATGGTATGGCTACACCTTC.

The J gene is TRBJ1-5, the V gene TRBV28, with 7 bases that match TRBD1. The germline CDR1 and CDR2 sequences are MDHEN and SYDVKM. The V gene end was trimmed by 3 bases and the J gene end by 7 bases; junction bases not matched to a gene: 9. CDR3 size: 15 residues. Written as DNA, the CDR3 is TGTGCCAGCAGTTTTACGCCGGGACAGAAACAGCCCCAGCATTTT. Translated: CASSFTPGQKQPQHF.

V gene TRBV25-1 combines with J gene TRBJ2-5; 7 nucleotides line up with TRBD1. Germline CDR1 MGHDK, CDR2 SYGVNS. The junction had 7 bases not matched to a gene; V was cut back by 5 bases and J by 1 base. The CDR3 is made up of 15 amino acids. The CDR3 sequence: CASSPGQTFQETQYF. The DNA for the CDR3 is TGTGCCAGCAGTCCGGGACAGACCTTCCAAGAGACCCAGTACTTC.

This clonotype was seen more than once but under ten times. This chain joins TRBV7-9 and TRBJ2-5, with a possible D match to TRBD2 (5 bases). Trimming took 6 bases from V and 1 from J, leaving 12 bases between them. The CDR3 covers 14 residues. Germline CDR1 reads SEHNR; CDR2 reads FQNEAQ (reference sequence). The CDR3 DNA reads TGTGCCAGCAGTTCAACTCGGGGCCAAGAGACCCAGTACTTC. This encodes CASSSTRGQETQYF.

The chain's CDR3 is CSATRAGGRQPQHF. CDR3 bases: TGCAGTGCTACTCGGGCAGGAGGGCGTCAGCCCCAGCATTTT. The J gene is TRBJ1-5, the V gene TRBV20-1; unclear D gene. The CDR3 runs to 14 residues. Trimming removed 4 bases at V and 6 bases at J, with 16 bases between. Germline V lookup: CDR1 DFQATT, CDR2 SNEGSKA (reference sequence).

V is TRBV20-1 and J is TRBJ2-7; D remains unclear. Trimming shortened V by 1 base and J by 0 bases, and 10 bases separated the two germline ends. Germline CDR1 and CDR2: DFQATT and SNEGSKA (reference sequence). CDR3 size: 14 residues. CDR3 region: CSARVLESSYEQYF. The CDR3 nucleotides are TGCAGTGCTAGAGTTCTCGAAAGCTCCTACGAGCAGTACTTC.

This clonotype has only a few counts. The DNA for the CDR3 is TGTGCCAGCAGTTTTAGACTAGCGGGAGAGGTCAATGAGCAGTTCTTC. Translated: CASSFRLAGEVNEQFF. V usage is TRBV28 and J usage is TRBJ2-1; 12 bases align to TRBD2. Germline CDR1 reads MDHEN; CDR2 reads SYDVKM. V gave up 3 bases and J gave up 6 bases; unmatched junction bases: 6. This CDR3 is 16 amino acids long.

This chain uses TRBV5-1 with TRBJ2-1; weak D call: TRBD1 (5 bases). Germline lookup yields CDR1 SGHRS and CDR2 YFSETQ. Trimming cost V 2 bases and J 0 bases, with 15 bases left between them. This CDR3 has 17 residues. The CDR3 here is CASSLMGRASSYNEQFF. The CDR3 nucleotides are TGCGCCAGCAGCTTAATGGGCAGGGCAAGCTCCTACAATGAGCAGTTCTTC.

V is TRBV5-1 and J is TRBJ1-1, with TRBD1 matching over 8 bases. The CDR3 is 16 amino acids. Germline-derived CDR1 and CDR2 are SGHRS and YFSETQ. V trimming: 0 bases; J trimming: 4 bases; junction bases outside the gene matches: 8. The CDR3 DNA reads TGCGCCAGCAGCTTGGATGTATCTCAGGGGGCCACTGAAGCTTTCTTT. Residues: CASSLDVSQGATEAFF.

The chain couples TRBV20-1 to TRBJ2-5; 8 nucleotides align to TRBD2. The CDR3 runs to 12 residues. V lost 6 bases to trimming and J lost 3 bases; unmatched junction nucleotides: 3. Germline V lookup: CDR1 DFQATT, CDR2 SNEGSKA (reference sequence). CDR3: CSALGREETQYF. In DNA form, the CDR3 reads TGCAGTGCCCTCGGGAGGGAAGAGACCCAGTACTTC.

The V gene is TRBV5-8, the J gene TRBJ2-7; D possibly uses TRBD1 or TRBD2 (5 bases each). The V end lost 6 bases, the J end lost 3 bases, and 16 bases lay between the germline ends. The germline gives CDR1 SGHTS, CDR2 YDEGEE. The CDR3 length is 14 residues. For the CDR3, the DNA is TGTGCCAGCATCCTCCCGGGACGTAGCTACGAGCAGTACTTC. Its protein product is CASILPGRSYEQYF.

In DNA form, the CDR3 reads TGTGCCAGCAGCCAAGCCGCGGGAACTGAAGCTTTCTTT. The encoded protein is CASSQAAGTEAFF. The J gene is TRBJ1-1, the V gene TRBV3-1; no definite D call. The CDR3 consists of 13 residues. Trimming took off 1 base at V and 5 bases at J, with 8 bases between the two ends. Germline CDR1 reads LGHDT; CDR2 reads YNNKEL (reference sequence).

This chain connects TRBV28 to TRBJ2-1; D is perhaps TRBD1 (7 bases). This CDR3 contains 16 residues. Germline V gene lookup returns CDR1 MDHEN and CDR2 SYDVKM. V lost 6 bases to trimming and J lost 2 bases, with 17 bases between them. CDR3 amino acids: CASRGSAGGPYNEQFF. DNA for the CDR3: TGTGCCAGCAGGGGGTCCGCAGGGGGGCCCTACAATGAGCAGTTCTTC.

The chain joins TRBV3-1 to TRBJ2-7, with no clear D. The CDR3 extends over 12 amino acids. V was clipped by 1 base and J by 7 bases, with 8 bases between them. CDR1 is LGHDT, CDR2 YNNKEL, per germline (reference sequence). The CDR3: CASSQVPPEQYF. In DNA form, the CDR3 reads TGTGCCAGCAGCCAAGTCCCCCCAGAGCAGTACTTC.

This chain links TRBV10-3 with TRBJ2-1, with a tentative D call TRBD2 (5 bases). V lost 6 bases to trimming and J lost 4 bases, with 10 bases between them. The germline V gene has CDR1 ENHRY and CDR2 SYGVKD. The CDR3 length is 13 residues. CDR3: CAIRESGYNEQFF. In nucleotides, the CDR3 is TGTGCCATCAGAGAGAGCGGTTACAATGAGCAGTTCTTC.

This clonotype was observed a few times. The J gene is TRBJ2-7, the V gene TRBV5-1; D gene ambiguous. The V and J ends lost 4 bases and 6 bases respectively, with 11 bases between them. Germline CDR1 SGHRS, CDR2 YFSETQ. The CDR3 spans 12 residues. CDR3 amino acids: CASSPPLREQYF. The CDR3 DNA follows: TGCGCCAGCAGCCCACCCCTACGCGAGCAGTACTTC.

The chain recombines TRBV7-3 with TRBJ2-1, with a possible D match to TRBD2 (5 bases). Trimming cost V 2 bases and J 2 bases, with 10 bases left between them. CDR3 length: 15 residues. CDR1 is SGHTA, CDR2 FQGTGA, per germline. The CDR3, as DNA: TGTGCCAGCAGCTTAGAGGGTTCCCCCTACAATGAGCAGTTCTTC. Amino acids: CASSLEGSPYNEQFF.

The chain combines TRBV12-3 or TRBV12-4 with TRBJ1-1; 9 nucleotides agree with TRBD1. J gave up 6 bases and V 5 bases, and 4 bases lay outside the gene matches. The CDR3 sequence is 13 residues long. The CDR3 DNA is TGTGCCAGCAGTGGGACAGGGAGGGCTGAAGCTTTCTTT. This sequence encodes CASSGTGRAEAFF.

The chain's CDR3 is CASSSTGIPGELFF. In DNA, the CDR3 is TGTGCCAGCAGCTCGACAGGGATCCCCGGGGAGCTGTTTTTT. This chain links TRBV5-6 with TRBJ2-2, with 7 positions matching TRBD1. V lost 3 bases, J lost 6 bases, and 5 bases stayed unmatched. There are 14 residues in the CDR3. Germline V gene sequence: CDR1 SGHDT, CDR2 YYEEEE.

The chain combines TRBV20-1 with TRBJ2-1; 11 nucleotides align to TRBD2. J lost 5 bases, V lost 5 bases, and 5 bases had no gene match. This CDR3 spans 14 amino acids. The V gene's germline CDR1 is DFQATT and CDR2 SNEGSKA (reference sequence). CDR3 bases: TGCAGTGCTCCACTAGCGGGAGCCGACAATGAGCAGTTCTTC. Translated, it gives CSAPLAGADNEQFF.

V and J are TRBV21-1 and TRBJ1-3; the table calls TRBD1, which could not be checked here. TRBV21-1 is labeled a pseudogene. This CDR3 region has 15 residues. CDR3 loop: CASSKEGGTGNTIYF. Here the CDR3 DNA reads TGTGCCAGCAGCAAAGAAGGGGGCACTGGAAACACCATATATTTT.

This chain's CDR3 is CASGISYNEQFF. CDR3 sequence (DNA): TGTGCCAGCGGCATTTCCTACAATGAGCAGTTCTTC. The chain joins TRBV6-6 to TRBJ2-1; no firm D call. The CDR3 has 12 amino acids. CDR1 is MNHNY and CDR2 is SVGAGI in the germline V gene (reference sequence). Trimming shortened V by 8 bases and J by 1 base, and 6 bases separated the two germline ends.

This clonotype was recorded a few times. This chain connects TRBV10-3 to TRBJ2-5; D might be TRBD2 (5 bases). The ends were cut back, 7 bases at V and 7 bases at J, with 13 bases in the middle. This CDR3 is built from 12 residues. Germline values: CDR1 ENHRY, CDR2 SYGVKD. The CDR3 coding sequence is TGTGCCATCAAGACGGAAGGAGGGACCCAGTACTTC. Residues: CAIKTEGGTQYF.